This passage covers 3 T cell receptor beta chains from one sample sequenced in a study of glioma-infiltrating T cells after dendritic cell vaccination. Clones were sequenced by immunoSEQ multiplex PCR, and TCRdb holds only the in-frame ones, with some missing. The data show around 89,000 clones, just over 85% seen once. The sequenced sample was blood, obtained before dendritic cell vaccination. The receptors derive from a human donor with glioblastoma.

The chain uses TRBV5-8 and TRBJ2-5; D might be TRBD2 (6 bases). Trimming took off 0 bases at V and 1 base at J, with 10 bases between the two ends. Germline V gives CDR1 SGHTS, CDR2 YDEGEE. This CDR3 is 15 amino acids long. Here the CDR3 reads CASSLDRGGQETQYF. The CDR3 DNA reads TGTGCCAGCAGCTTGGATAGGGGAGGCCAAGAGACCCAGTACTTC.

This clone was counted once. V is TRBV7-2 and J is TRBJ1-2, with 8 bases lining up with TRBD1. Germline-derived CDR1 and CDR2 are SGHTA and FQGNSA. CDR3 length: 16 residues. The V and J ends lost 1 base and 2 bases, in that order; junction bases with no gene match: 6. The CDR3 nucleotides are TGTGCCAGCAGCTTAGAGCAGGGGGCCTTGAACTATGGCTACACCTTC. Translation: CASSLEQGALNYGYTF.

The V and J genes are TRBV6-1 and TRBJ1-2; D remains ambiguous. Trimming pared 6 bases from V and 1 base from J, leaving 9 bases between. Germline values: CDR1 MNHNS, CDR2 SASEGT. This CDR3 comprises 13 residues. This CDR3 reads CASRWGVNYGYTF. The CDR3 DNA sequence: TGTGCCAGCAGGTGGGGAGTTAACTATGGCTACACCTTC.